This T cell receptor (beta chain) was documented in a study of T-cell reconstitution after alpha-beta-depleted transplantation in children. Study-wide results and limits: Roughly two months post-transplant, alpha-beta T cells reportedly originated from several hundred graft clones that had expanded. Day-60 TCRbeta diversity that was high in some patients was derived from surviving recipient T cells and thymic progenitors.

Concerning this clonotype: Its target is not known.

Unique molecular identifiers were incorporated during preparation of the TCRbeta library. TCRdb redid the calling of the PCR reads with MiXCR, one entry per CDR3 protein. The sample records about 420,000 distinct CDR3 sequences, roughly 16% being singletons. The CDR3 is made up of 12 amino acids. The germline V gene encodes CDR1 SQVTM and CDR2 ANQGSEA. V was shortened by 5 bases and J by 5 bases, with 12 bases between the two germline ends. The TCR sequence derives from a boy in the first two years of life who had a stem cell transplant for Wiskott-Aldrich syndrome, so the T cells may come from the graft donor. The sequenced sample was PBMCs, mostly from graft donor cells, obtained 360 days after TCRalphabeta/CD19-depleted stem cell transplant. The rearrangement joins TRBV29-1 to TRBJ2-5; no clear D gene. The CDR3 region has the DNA TGCAGCGTTCTGAGCGCCGCGGAGACCCAGTACTTC. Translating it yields CSVLSAAETQYF.